Following are 10 T cell receptor beta chains from one sample sequenced in a study of cytomegalovirus exposure and HLA in healthy donors. The PCR ran on 60 Vbeta and 13 Jbeta primers. Assay used: immunoSEQ multiplex PCR; TCRdb lists only in-frame clones, some missing. The data contain 150,000 or so clones, 79% of them singletons. The sample taken for sequencing was PBMCs. These receptors all come from a woman in her forties in good health and CMV-seropositive.

The J gene is TRBJ1-3, the V gene TRBV28; D uncertain. The CDR3 is made up of 12 amino acids. V lost 3 bases and J 3 bases, leaving 3 bases between the germline ends. Germline V gene lookup returns CDR1 MDHEN and CDR2 SYDVKM. CDR3 in amino acids: CASSFFGNTIYF. CDR3 nucleotides: TGTGCCAGCAGTTTCTTTGGAAACACCATATATTTT.

The chain's CDR3 is CASSPPKTSGGLWETQYF. CDR3 sequence (DNA): TGTGCCAGCAGCCCCCCGAAGACTAGCGGGGGGCTGTGGGAGACCCAGTACTTC. V and J are TRBV5-7 and TRBJ2-5, with 13 bases matching TRBD2. TRBV5-7 is given ORF status, its function remaining uncertain. The CDR3 has 18 residues. The J segment lost 5 bases and the V segment lost 4 bases, leaving 14 bases of the junction unmatched.

The chain couples TRBV19 to TRBJ2-7; D perhaps matches TRBD1 (6 bases). In germline, CDR1 is LNHDA, CDR2 SQIVND (reference sequence). The CDR3 sequence is 13 residues long. Trimming pared 5 bases from V and 9 bases from J, leaving 17 bases between. The CDR3 sequence: CASSSTGITGQYF. CDR3 bases: TGTGCCAGTAGTTCCACAGGGATAACCGGGCAGTACTTC.

The chain couples TRBV2 to TRBJ2-7, with TRBD2 matching 8 bases. Germline V CDR1 and CDR2: SNHLY, FYNNEI. V was pared by 3 bases and J by 1 base, with 5 bases of the junction left unmatched. This CDR3 has 15 amino acids. The DNA for the CDR3 is TGTGCCAGCAGTGACGAGGGCGGGGGGTCCTACGAGCAGTACTTC. Its protein product is CASSDEGGGSYEQYF.

J is TRBJ2-7 and V is TRBV6-5; 8 nucleotides agree with TRBD1. There are 14 residues in the CDR3. Germline CDR1 and CDR2: MNHEY and SVGAGI. The V and J ends lost 7 bases and 4 bases, in that order; junction bases with no gene match: 9. In nucleotides, the CDR3 is TGTGCCAGCACCAACGACAGGGGCGGGTACGAGCAGTACTTC. It yields the protein CASTNDRGGYEQYF.

This rearrangement joins TRBV11-2 to TRBJ1-4, with D uncertain. With 5 bases removed from V and 2 bases from J, the gap between germline ends came to 15 bases. Germline CDR1 is SGHAT and CDR2 is FQNNGV. This CDR3 is 16 amino acids long. The DNA for the CDR3 is TGTGCCAGCAGCCCCACGGCTGGGAGGACTAATGAAAAACTGTTTTTT. Protein sequence: CASSPTAGRTNEKLFF.

The rearrangement uses TRBV6-1 and TRBJ2-5; D ambiguous. Per the germline V gene, CDR1 is MNHNS and CDR2 is SASEGT. V was cut by 0 bases and J by 0 bases, with 11 bases left in between. This CDR3 contains 16 residues. The CDR3 sequence is CASSEASRWDQETQYF. The CDR3 nucleotides are TGTGCCAGCAGTGAAGCGAGCAGGTGGGACCAAGAGACCCAGTACTTC.

The chain links TRBV13 to TRBJ1-2, with no clear D. Trimming removed 7 bases at V and 3 bases at J, with 6 bases between. This CDR3 spans 11 amino acids. The germline V gene encodes CDR1 PRHDT and CDR2 FYEKMQ (reference sequence). The CDR3 DNA reads as TGTGCCAGCAAACGCGACTATGGCTACACCTTC. Its translation: CASKRDYGYTF.

The rearrangement uses TRBV4-2 and TRBJ2-1, with 14 bases identical to TRBD2. Germline V gene data show CDR1 as LGHNA and CDR2 as YNFKEQ. CDR3 length equals 16 residues. With V trimmed by 4 bases and J by 9 bases, 8 bases remained unmatched. The DNA of the CDR3 is TGTGCCAGCAGCCCCGGACTAGCGGGGGGCCGGGGTGAGCAGTTCTTC. This encodes CASSPGLAGGRGEQFF.

The chain is built from TRBV11-1 and TRBJ2-1; TRBD2 agrees at 7 bases. The V gene end was trimmed by 3 bases and the J gene end by 4 bases; junction bases not matched to a gene: 6. This CDR3 has 15 amino acids. The germline V gene has CDR1 SGHAT and CDR2 FQDESV (reference sequence). The CDR3 DNA sequence: TGTGCCAGCAGCTTTGATCGCGGGGGATACAATGAGCAGTTCTTC. Its protein product is CASSFDRGGYNEQFF.